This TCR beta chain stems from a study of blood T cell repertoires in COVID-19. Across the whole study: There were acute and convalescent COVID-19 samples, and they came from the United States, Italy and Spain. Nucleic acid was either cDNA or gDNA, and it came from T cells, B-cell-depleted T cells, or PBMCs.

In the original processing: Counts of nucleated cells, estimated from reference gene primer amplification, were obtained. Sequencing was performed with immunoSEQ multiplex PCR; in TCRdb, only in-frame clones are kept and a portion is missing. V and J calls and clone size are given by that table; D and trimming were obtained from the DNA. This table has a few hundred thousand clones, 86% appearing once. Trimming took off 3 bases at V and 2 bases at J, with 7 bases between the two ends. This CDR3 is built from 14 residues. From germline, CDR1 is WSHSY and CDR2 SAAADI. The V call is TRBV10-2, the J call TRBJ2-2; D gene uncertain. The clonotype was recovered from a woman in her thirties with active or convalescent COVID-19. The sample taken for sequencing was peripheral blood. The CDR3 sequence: CASSESRNTGELFF. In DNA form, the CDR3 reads TGCGCCAGCAGTGAATCCAGAAACACCGGGGAGCTGTTTTTT.